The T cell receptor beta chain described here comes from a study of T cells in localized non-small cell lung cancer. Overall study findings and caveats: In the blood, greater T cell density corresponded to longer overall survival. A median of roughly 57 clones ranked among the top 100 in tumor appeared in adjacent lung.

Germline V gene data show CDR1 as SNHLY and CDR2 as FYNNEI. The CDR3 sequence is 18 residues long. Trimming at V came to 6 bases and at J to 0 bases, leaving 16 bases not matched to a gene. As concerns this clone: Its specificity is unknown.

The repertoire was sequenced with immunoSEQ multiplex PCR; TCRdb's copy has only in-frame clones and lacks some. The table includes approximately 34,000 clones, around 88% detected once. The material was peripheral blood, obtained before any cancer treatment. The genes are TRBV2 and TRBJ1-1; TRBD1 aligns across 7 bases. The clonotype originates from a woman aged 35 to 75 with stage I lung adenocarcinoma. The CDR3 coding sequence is TGTGCCAGCAGCCTCAAGAGGGGGGGACAGCAATTGAACACTGAAGCTTTCTTT. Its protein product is CASSLKRGGQQLNTEAFF.